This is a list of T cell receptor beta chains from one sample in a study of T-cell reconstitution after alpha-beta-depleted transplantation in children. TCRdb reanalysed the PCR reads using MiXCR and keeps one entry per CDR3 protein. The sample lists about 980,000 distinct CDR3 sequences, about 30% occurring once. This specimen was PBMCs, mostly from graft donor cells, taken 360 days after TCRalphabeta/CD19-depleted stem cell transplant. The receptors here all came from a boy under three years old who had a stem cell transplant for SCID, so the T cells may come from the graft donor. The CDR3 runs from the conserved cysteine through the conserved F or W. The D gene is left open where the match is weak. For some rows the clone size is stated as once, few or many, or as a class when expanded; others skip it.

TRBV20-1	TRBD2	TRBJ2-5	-	CSARLAGGPRGETQYF	TGCAGTGCTAGGCTGGCGGGGGGGCCTCGGGGGGAGACCCAGTACTTC
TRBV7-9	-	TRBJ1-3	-	CASSWALGSGNTIYF	TGTGCCAGCAGCTGGGCCTTGGGCTCTGGAAACACCATATATTTT
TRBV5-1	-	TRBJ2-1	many	CASSLEGGRYNEQFF	TGCGCCAGCAGCTTGGAGGGGGGCCGATACAATGAGCAGTTCTTC
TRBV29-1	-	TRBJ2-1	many	CSVGSYNEQFF	TGCAGCGTTGGGTCCTACAATGAGCAGTTCTTC
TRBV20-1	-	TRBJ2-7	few	CSALRPGRYSEQYF	TGCAGTGCCCTCCGACCGGGACGTTACTCCGAGCAGTACTTC
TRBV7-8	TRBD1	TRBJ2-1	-	CASSLLFSWDRVYNEQFF	TGTGCCAGCAGCTTATTGTTCTCGTGGGACAGGGTCTACAATGAGCAGTTCTTC
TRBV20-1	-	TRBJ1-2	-	CSARWTAINYGYTF	TGCAGTGCTAGATGGACAGCTATTAACTATGGCTACACCTTC
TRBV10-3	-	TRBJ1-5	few	CAISETAGNQPQHF	TGTGCCATCAGTGAGACGGCGGGCAATCAGCCCCAGCATTTT
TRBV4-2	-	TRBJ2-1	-	CASSQDLGGPIGEQFF	TGTGCCAGCAGCCAAGACCTCGGGGGCCCTATTGGTGAGCAGTTCTTC
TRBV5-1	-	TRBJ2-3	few	CASSSRTGTSTDTQYF	TGCGCCAGCAGCTCAAGGACGGGAACTAGCACAGATACGCAGTATTTT
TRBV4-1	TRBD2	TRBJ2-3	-	CASSQSRGGPSTDTQYF	TGCGCCAGCAGCCAATCCCGGGGGGGCCCGAGCACAGATACGCAGTATTTT
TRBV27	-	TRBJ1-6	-	CASSLSVSSYNSPLHF	TGTGCCAGCAGTTTATCCGTGAGCTCCTATAATTCACCCCTCCACTTT
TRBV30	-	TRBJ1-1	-	CAWSVAAGAFF	TGTGCCTGGAGTGTAGCGGCGGGAGCTTTCTTT
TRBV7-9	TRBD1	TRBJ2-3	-	CASTRQGAQTDTQYF	TGTGCCAGCACCCGACAGGGGGCGCAGACAGATACGCAGTATTTT
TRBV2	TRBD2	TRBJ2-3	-	CATRTSGVAPDTQYF	TGTGCCACCAGGACTAGCGGTGTCGCTCCAGATACGCAGTATTTT
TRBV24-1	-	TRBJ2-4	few	CATSALRSIPKNIQYF	TGTGCCACCAGTGCCCTTCGATCCATCCCCAAAAACATTCAGTACTTC
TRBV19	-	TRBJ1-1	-	CASSIGVNTEAFF	TGTGCCAGTAGTATAGGAGTGAACACTGAAGCTTTCTTT
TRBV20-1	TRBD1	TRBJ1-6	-	CSARRQGAMGYSPLHF	TGCAGTGCTAGACGGCAGGGGGCCATGGGGTACTCACCCCTCCACTTT
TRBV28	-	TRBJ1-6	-	CASRSSHQGRNSPLHF	TGTGCCAGCAGATCATCCCACCAGGGTAGGAATTCACCCCTCCACTTT
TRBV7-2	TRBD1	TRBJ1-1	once	CASSRRQGRVTEAFF	TGTGCCAGCAGCCGTCGACAGGGCCGGGTCACTGAAGCTTTCTTT
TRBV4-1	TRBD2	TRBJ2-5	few	CASSQEGGLAGQETQYF	TGCGCCAGCAGCCAAGAAGGGGGGCTAGCGGGGCAAGAGACCCAGTACTTC
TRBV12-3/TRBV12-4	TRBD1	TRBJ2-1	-	CASRQGQSYNEQFF	TGTGCCAGTCGACAGGGACAATCTTACAATGAGCAGTTCTTC
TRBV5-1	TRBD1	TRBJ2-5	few	CASNRIGGGRETQYF	TGCGCCAGCAACAGGATAGGGGGCGGACGGGAGACCCAGTACTTC
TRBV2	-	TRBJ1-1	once	CASILSGTQNTEAFF	TGTGCCAGCATTTTAAGCGGGACCCAGAACACTGAAGCTTTCTTT